This is a list of T cell receptor beta chains from one sample in a study of blood T cell repertoires in COVID-19. TCRdb's copy holds only in-frame clones and misses some; the assay was immunoSEQ multiplex PCR. Among some 200,000 clones listed, about 80% were seen once. The sequencing input was peripheral blood. The receptors here all came from a man aged 30 to 39 with active or convalescent COVID-19. Both conserved end residues are part of each CDR3. The D gene is left open where the match is weak. Part of the rows lack a size; the others show once, few, many or a class for expanded clones.

V gene,clone size,J gene,D gene,CDR3 protein,CDR3 DNA
TRBV7-9,.,TRBJ2-2,.,CASSLRTDKAGELFF,TGTGCCAGCAGCTTAAGAACAGATAAGGCCGGGGAGCTGTTTTTT
TRBV28,.,TRBJ1-5,.,CASSLSTGYQPQHF,TGTGCCAGCAGTTTATCGACAGGTTATCAGCCCCAGCATTTT
TRBV19,.,TRBJ2-3,TRBD2,CASSRLARLADTQYF,TGTGCCAGTTCTCGACTAGCGCGGCTGGCCGATACGCAGTATTTT
TRBV4-1,.,TRBJ1-5,.,CASSHTGSNQPQHF,TGCGCCAGCAGCCATACAGGTAGCAATCAGCCCCAGCATTTT
TRBV6-5,.,TRBJ1-2,.,CASSYTRTANYGYTF,TGTGCCAGCAGTTACACCCGGACAGCGAACTATGGCTACACCTTC
TRBV27,.,TRBJ1-1,TRBD1,CASRARGGGNTEAFF,TGTGCCAGCAGGGCACGAGGGGGCGGGAACACTGAAGCTTTCTTT
TRBV10-2,.,TRBJ2-2,TRBD2,CASRLGLAGTGELFF,TGCGCCAGCAGACTGGGACTAGCGGGGACCGGGGAGCTGTTTTTT
TRBV3-1/TRBV3-2,.,TRBJ1-5,TRBD1,CASSQNRQGKDFQPQHF,TGTGCCAGCAGCCAAAATCGACAGGGGAAAGATTTTCAGCCCCAGCATTTT
TRBV7-9,.,TRBJ1-4,.,CASRPQGGREKLFF,TGTGCCAGCAGACCCCAGGGTGGAAGAGAAAAACTGTTTTTT
TRBV28,.,TRBJ1-2,.,CASSLTGASYGYTF,TGTGCCAGCAGTTTGACAGGTGCCTCGTATGGCTACACCTTC
TRBV18,.,TRBJ2-1,TRBD2,CASSRGTSGGVSYNEQFF,TGTGCCAGCTCACGCGGGACTAGCGGTGGGGTCTCCTACAATGAGCAGTTCTTC
TRBV11-3,.,TRBJ1-2,TRBD1,CASRRTGANYGYTF,TGTGCCAGCAGGAGGACAGGAGCTAACTATGGCTACACCTTC
TRBV6-5,many,TRBJ1-1,TRBD1,CASSYDEGANTEAFF,TGTGCCAGCAGTTACGATGAGGGGGCGAACACTGAAGCTTTCTTT
TRBV19,.,TRBJ2-1,.,CASSNRGGYNEQFF,TGTGCCAGTAGTAACAGGGGGGGGTACAATGAGCAGTTCTTC
TRBV7-9,.,TRBJ2-7,.,CASSTGSYEQYF,TGTGCCAGCAGCACAGGGTCCTACGAGCAGTACTTC
TRBV28,.,TRBJ1-1,.,CAIRENTEAFF,TGTGCCATACGGGAGAACACTGAAGCTTTCTTT
TRBV6-5,.,TRBJ1-2,TRBD1,CASSYRRTGPNYGYTF,TGTGCCAGCAGTTACCGTCGGACAGGACCGAACTATGGCTACACCTTC
TRBV19,many,TRBJ1-6,.,CASSIGNSGLHF,TGTGCCAGTAGTATAGGGAACTCGGGTCTCCACTTT
TRBV30,.,TRBJ2-3,.,CAWSPPGTTSTDTQYF,TGTGCCTGGAGTCCCCCGGGTACTACCAGCACAGATACGCAGTATTTT
TRBV3-1/TRBV3-2,.,TRBJ1-5,TRBD1,CASSSTGDSNQPQHF,TGTGCCAGCAGCTCGACAGGGGATAGCAATCAGCCCCAGCATTTT
TRBV7-6,.,TRBJ2-2,TRBD1,CASSEAIPPGQGTGELFF,TGTGCCAGCAGTGAAGCTATCCCCCCGGGACAGGGGACCGGGGAGCTGTTTTTT
TRBV11-2,.,TRBJ2-3,TRBD1,CASSLTRTGTGTDTQYF,TGTGCCAGCAGCCTCACACGGACAGGGACTGGCACAGATACGCAGTATTTT
TRBV12-3/TRBV12-4,.,TRBJ2-7,.,CASSYIYEQYF,TGTGCCAGCAGTTACATCTACGAGCAGTACTTC
TRBV11-2,.,TRBJ2-5,TRBD1,CASSSTGGQETQYF,TGTGCCAGCAGCTCAACAGGGGGCCAAGAGACCCAGTACTTC
TRBV21-1,.,TRBJ1-6,.,CASSKGGGYNSPLHF,TGTGCCAGCAGCAAAGGGGGGGGTTATAATTCACCCCTCCACTTT
TRBV3-1/TRBV3-2,.,TRBJ1-4,.,CASSQAGVEKLFF,TGTGCCAGCAGCCAAGCCGGGGTTGAAAAACTGTTTTTT
TRBV10-3,.,TRBJ1-2,TRBD1,CASMFDRGGSNYGYTF,TGTGCCAGCATGTTCGACAGGGGGGGATCTAACTATGGCTACACCTTC
TRBV28,.,TRBJ1-2,.,CASSWDGGYGYTF,TGTGCCAGCAGTTGGGACGGGGGTTATGGCTACACCTTC
TRBV6-5,.,TRBJ2-3,TRBD2,CASSYGTSGDTQYF,TGTGCCAGCAGCTATGGGACTAGCGGAGATACGCAGTATTTT
TRBV10-1,.,TRBJ1-1,.,CASSEAWNTEAFF,TGCGCCAGCAGTGAGGCGTGGAACACTGAAGCTTTCTTT
TRBV7-2,.,TRBJ2-1,.,CASSLEEPSQYEQFF,TGTGCCAGCAGCTTAGAGGAGCCTAGCCAGTATGAGCAGTTCTTC
TRBV18,.,TRBJ2-1,.,CASSPEAAYNEQFF,TGTGCCAGCTCACCAGAGGCGGCCTACAATGAGCAGTTCTTC
TRBV10-2,.,TRBJ2-7,.,CASSEPPGYEQYF,TGCGCCAGCAGTGAGCCCCCAGGGTACGAGCAGTACTTC
TRBV24-1,.,TRBJ2-7,.,CATRLDSYEQYF,TGTGCCACGAGACTGGACTCCTACGAGCAGTACTTC
TRBV6-5,.,TRBJ2-1,TRBD2,CASFTPNGGFHEQFF,TGTGCCAGCTTCACCCCTAACGGGGGGTTTCATGAGCAGTTCTTC
TRBV18,few,TRBJ1-5,TRBD1,CASSSGGSNQPQHF,TGTGCCAGCTCGTCAGGGGGGAGCAATCAGCCCCAGCATTTT
TRBV5-1,.,TRBJ2-2,TRBD2,CASSSLGLAGNTGELFF,TGCGCCAGCAGCTCTCTCGGACTAGCGGGGAACACCGGGGAGCTGTTTTTT
TRBV5-1,.,TRBJ1-1,.,CASSDYTEAFF,TGCGCCAGCAGCGACTACACGGAAGCTTTCTTT
TRBV27,.,TRBJ2-1,.,CASSFYRFNEQFF,TGTGCCAGCAGCTTCTACAGGTTTAATGAGCAGTTCTTC
TRBV4-1,.,TRBJ2-7,.,CASSVRQGGEQYF,TGCGCCAGCAGCGTTCGACAGGGAGGCGAGCAGTACTTC
TRBV5-1,.,TRBJ1-5,.,CASSSKQGQPQHF,TGCGCCAGCAGCTCAAAACAGGGACAGCCCCAGCATTTT
TRBV20-1,.,TRBJ2-7,TRBD2,CSASTSGSSYEQYF,TGCAGTGCTAGTACTAGCGGAAGCTCCTACGAGCAGTACTTC
TRBV6-6,once,TRBJ1-1,.,CASSYGIWNTEAFF,TGTGCCAGTAGTTACGGCATATGGAACACTGAAGCTTTCTTT
TRBV2,.,TRBJ2-7,.,CASSHRSLRSYEQYF,TGTGCCAGCAGTCACAGGAGTCTGAGGTCCTACGAGCAGTACTTC